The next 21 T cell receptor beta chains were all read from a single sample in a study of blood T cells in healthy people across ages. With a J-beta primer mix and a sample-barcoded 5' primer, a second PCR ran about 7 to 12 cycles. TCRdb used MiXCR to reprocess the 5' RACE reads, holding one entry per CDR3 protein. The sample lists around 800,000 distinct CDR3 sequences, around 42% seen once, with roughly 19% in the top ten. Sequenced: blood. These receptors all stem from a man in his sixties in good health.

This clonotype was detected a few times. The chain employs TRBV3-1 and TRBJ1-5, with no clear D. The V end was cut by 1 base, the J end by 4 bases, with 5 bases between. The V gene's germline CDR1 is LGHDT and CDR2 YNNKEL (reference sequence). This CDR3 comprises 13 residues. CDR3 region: CASSQVDNQPQHF. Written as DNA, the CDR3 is TGTGCCAGCAGCCAAGTAGATAATCAGCCCCAGCATTTT.

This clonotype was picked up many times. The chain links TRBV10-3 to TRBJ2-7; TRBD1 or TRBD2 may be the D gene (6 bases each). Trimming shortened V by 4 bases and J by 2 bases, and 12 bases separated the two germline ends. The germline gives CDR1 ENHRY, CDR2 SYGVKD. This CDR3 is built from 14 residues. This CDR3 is CAISGGDIAYEQYF. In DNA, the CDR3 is TGTGCCATCAGTGGCGGGGACATCGCCTACGAGCAGTACTTC.

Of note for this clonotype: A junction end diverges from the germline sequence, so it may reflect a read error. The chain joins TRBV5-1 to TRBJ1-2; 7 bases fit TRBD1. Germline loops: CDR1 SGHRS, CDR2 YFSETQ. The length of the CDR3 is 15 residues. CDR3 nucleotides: TGCGCCAGCAGCAAATGGGACACCCCCTTAGGGGGCTGCACCTTC. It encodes CASSKWDTPLGGCTF.

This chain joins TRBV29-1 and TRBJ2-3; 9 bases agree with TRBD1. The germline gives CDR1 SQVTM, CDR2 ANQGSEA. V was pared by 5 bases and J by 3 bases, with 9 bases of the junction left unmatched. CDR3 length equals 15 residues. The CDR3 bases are TGCAGCGTTTCCCAACAGGGGGCTTTAACAGATACGCAGTATTTT. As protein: CSVSQQGALTDTQYF.

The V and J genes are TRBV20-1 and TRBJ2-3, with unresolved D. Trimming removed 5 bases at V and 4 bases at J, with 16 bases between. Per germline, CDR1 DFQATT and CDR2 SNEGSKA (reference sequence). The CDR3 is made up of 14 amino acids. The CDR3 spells CSAFPPSKADTQYF. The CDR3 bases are TGCAGTGCTTTCCCACCTAGTAAAGCAGATACGCAGTATTTT.

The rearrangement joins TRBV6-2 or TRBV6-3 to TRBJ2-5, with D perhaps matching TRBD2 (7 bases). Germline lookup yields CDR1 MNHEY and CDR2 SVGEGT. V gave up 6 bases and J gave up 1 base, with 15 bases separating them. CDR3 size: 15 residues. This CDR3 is CASRPLAGAQETQYF. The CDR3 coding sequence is TGTGCCAGCAGACCCTTGGCGGGGGCCCAAGAGACCCAGTACTTC.

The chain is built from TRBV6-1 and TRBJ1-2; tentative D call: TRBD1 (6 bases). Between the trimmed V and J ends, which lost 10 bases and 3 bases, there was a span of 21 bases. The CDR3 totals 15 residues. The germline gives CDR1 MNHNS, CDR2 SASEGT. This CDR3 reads CATRGGNRGYYGYTF. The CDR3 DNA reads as TGTGCCACAAGGGGGGGGAACAGAGGATACTATGGCTACACCTTC.

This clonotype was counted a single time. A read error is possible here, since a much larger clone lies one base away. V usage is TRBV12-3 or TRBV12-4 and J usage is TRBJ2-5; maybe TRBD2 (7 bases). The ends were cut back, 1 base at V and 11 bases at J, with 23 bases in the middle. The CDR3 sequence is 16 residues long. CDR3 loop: CASSLVPRGLDNEQYF. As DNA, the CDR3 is TGTGCCAGCAGTTTAGTCCCGCGGGGGCTTGACAATGAGCAGTACTTC.

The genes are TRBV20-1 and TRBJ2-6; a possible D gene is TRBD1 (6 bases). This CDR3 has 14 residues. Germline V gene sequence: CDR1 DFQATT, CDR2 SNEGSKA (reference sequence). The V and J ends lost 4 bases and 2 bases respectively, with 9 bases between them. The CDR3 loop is CSAKQGTGANVLTF. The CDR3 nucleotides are TGCAGTGCTAAACAGGGCACTGGGGCCAACGTCCTGACTTTC.

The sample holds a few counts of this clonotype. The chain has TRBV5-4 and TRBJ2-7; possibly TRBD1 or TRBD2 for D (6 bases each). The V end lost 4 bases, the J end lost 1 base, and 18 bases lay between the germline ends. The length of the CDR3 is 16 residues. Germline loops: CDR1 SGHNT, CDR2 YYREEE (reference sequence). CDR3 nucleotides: TGTGCCAGCAGCCGGAGGGTTGGGGACACTTCCTACGAGCAGTACTTC. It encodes CASSRRVGDTSYEQYF.

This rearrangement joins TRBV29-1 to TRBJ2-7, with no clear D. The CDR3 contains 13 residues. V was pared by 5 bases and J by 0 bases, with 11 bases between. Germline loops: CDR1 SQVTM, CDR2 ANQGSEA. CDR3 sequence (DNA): TGCAGCGTTTTGGTAGACACCTCCTACGAGCAGTACTTC. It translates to CSVLVDTSYEQYF.

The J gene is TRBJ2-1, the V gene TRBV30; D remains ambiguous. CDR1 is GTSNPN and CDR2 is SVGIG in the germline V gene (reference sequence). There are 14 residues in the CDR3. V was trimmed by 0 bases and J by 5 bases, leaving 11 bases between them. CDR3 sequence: CAWSVGSANNEQFF. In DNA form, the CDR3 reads TGTGCCTGGAGTGTAGGTTCTGCCAACAATGAGCAGTTCTTC.

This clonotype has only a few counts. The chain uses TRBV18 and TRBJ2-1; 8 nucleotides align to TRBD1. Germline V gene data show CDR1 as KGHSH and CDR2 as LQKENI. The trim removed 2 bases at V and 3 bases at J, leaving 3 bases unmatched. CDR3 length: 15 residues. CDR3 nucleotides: TGTGCCAGCTCACCAGGACAGGGCAACTACAATGAGCAGTTCTTC. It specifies CASSPGQGNYNEQFF.

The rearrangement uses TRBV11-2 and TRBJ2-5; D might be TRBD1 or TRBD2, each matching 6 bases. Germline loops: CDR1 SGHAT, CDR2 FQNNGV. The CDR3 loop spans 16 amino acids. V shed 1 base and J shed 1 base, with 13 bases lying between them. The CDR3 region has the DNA TGTGCCAGCAGCTTAGTCGGAGGGGGGATCCAAGAGACCCAGTACTTC. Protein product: CASSLVGGGIQETQYF.

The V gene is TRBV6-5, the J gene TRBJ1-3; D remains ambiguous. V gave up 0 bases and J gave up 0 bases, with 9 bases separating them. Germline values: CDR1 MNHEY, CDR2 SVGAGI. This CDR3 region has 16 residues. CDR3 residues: CASSYSTASSGNTIYF. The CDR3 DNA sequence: TGTGCCAGCAGTTACTCCACAGCTAGCTCTGGAAACACCATATATTTT.

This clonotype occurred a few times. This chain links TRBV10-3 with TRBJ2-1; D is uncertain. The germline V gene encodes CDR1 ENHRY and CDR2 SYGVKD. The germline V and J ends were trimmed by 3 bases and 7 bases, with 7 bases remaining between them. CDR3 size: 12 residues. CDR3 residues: CAISDLGNEQFF. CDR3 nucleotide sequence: TGTGCCATCAGTGATCTTGGTAATGAGCAGTTCTTC.

CDR3 residues: CASSLATNYEQYF. CDR3 sequence (DNA): TGTGCCAGCAGCTTAGCGACCAACTACGAGCAGTACTTC. The chain combines TRBV7-2 with TRBJ2-7; no firm D call. This CDR3 is built from 13 residues. Trimming removed 0 bases at V and 3 bases at J, with 6 bases between. Per germline, CDR1 SGHTA and CDR2 FQGNSA.

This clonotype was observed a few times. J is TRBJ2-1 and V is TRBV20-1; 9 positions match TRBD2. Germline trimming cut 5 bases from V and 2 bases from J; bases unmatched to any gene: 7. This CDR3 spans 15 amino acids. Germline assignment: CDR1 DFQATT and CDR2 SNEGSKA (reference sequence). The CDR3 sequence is CSAYLSGGPYNEQFF. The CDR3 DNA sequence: TGCAGTGCTTATCTTAGCGGGGGACCCTACAATGAGCAGTTCTTC.

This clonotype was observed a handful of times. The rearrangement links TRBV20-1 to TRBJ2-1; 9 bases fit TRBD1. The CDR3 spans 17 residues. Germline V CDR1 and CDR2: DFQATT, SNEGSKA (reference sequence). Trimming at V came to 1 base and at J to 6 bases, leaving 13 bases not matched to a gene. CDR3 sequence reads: CSARGPTGTGPPNEQFF. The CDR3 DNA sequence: TGCAGTGCTAGAGGCCCCACTGGGACAGGGCCACCCAATGAGCAGTTCTTC.

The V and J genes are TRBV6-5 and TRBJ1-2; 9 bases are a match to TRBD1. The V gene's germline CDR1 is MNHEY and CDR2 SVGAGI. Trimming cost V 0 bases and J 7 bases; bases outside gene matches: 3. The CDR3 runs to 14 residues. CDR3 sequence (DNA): TGTGCCAGCAGTTACTCGGGGACAGGGAGTGGCTACACCTTC. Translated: CASSYSGTGSGYTF.

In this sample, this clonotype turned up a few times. CDR3 DNA: TGTGCCAGCAGCCCCTCCCGGGGGGGCAGGAAGACCCAGTACTTC. It codes for CASSPSRGGRKTQYF. V is TRBV7-2 and J is TRBJ2-5, with 8 bases matching TRBD2. J was trimmed by 6 bases and V by 5 bases; bases with no gene match: 11. This CDR3 contains 15 residues. Looked up from germline, CDR1 is SGHTA and CDR2 is FQGNSA.